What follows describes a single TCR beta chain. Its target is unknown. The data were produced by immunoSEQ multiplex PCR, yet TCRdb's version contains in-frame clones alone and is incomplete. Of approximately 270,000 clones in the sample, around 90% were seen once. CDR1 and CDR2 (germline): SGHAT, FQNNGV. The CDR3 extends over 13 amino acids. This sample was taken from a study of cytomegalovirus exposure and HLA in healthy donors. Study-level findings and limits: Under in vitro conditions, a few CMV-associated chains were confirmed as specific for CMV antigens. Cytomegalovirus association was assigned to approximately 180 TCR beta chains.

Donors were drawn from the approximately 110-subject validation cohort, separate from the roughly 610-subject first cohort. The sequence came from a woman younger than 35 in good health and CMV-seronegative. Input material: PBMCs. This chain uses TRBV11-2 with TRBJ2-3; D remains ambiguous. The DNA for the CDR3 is TGTGCAAGCCGTGTCCCTAGCACAGATACGCAGTATTTT. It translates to CASRVPSTDTQYF.